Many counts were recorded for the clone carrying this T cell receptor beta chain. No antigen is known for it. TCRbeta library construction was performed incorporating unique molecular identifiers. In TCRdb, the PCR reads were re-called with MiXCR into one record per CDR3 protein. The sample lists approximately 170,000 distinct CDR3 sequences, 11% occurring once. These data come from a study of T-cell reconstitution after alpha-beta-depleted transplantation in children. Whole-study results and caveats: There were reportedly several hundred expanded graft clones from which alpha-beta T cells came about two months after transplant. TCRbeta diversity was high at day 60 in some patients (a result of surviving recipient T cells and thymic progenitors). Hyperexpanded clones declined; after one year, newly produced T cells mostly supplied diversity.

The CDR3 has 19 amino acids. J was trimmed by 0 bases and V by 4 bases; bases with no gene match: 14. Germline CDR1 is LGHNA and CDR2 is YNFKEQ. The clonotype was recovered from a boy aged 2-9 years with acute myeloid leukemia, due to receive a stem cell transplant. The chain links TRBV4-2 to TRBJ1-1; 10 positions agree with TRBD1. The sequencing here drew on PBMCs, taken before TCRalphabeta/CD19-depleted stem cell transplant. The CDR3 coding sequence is TGTGCCAGCAGCCTTAGAGGGACAGGGGACTTCCACCTGAACACTGAAGCTTTCTTT. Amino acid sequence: CASSLRGTGDFHLNTEAFF.